These 15 T cell receptor beta chains share one sample of origin, sequenced in a study of spatial heterogeneity in lung cancer. Overall study findings and caveats: Tracking of tumor mutation counts was seen in expanded intratumoral alpha and beta TCR counts.

Time point: sample taken at primary tumor resection. The antigens of these receptors remain unknown. Using its own MiXCR run on the 5' RACE reads, TCRdb lists one record per CDR3 protein. Altogether 3,900 or so distinct CDR3 sequences are present, about 6.1% being singletons, with the ten largest covering less than 20%. The specimen was lung tumor tissue, collected at surgery. These receptors all stem from a male donor with early-stage non-small cell lung cancer.

This clonotype is medium-sized within its sample. The rearrangement joins TRBV4-2 to TRBJ2-3, with 11 bases matching TRBD2. After removal of 4 bases from V and 0 bases from J, the junction contained 12 bases not matched to a gene. Germline V CDR1 and CDR2: LGHNA, YNFKEQ. There are 19 residues in the CDR3. CDR3 protein: CASSRSTLTSGTSTDTQYF. The CDR3 coding sequence is TGTGCCAGCAGCCGATCAACCTTGACTAGCGGGACTAGCACAGATACGCAGTATTTT.

In its sample, this clonotype ranks as large. The chain carries TRBV5-4 and TRBJ1-4, with a weak D call TRBD1 (6 bases). Trimming took off 1 base at V and 3 bases at J, with 7 bases between the two ends. The germline V gene encodes CDR1 SGHNT and CDR2 YYREEE (reference sequence). The CDR3 runs to 14 residues. The CDR3 region is CASSLWGPNEKLFF. CDR3 nucleotides: TGTGCCAGCAGCTTGTGGGGGCCTAATGAAAAACTGTTTTTT.

This clonotype counts as medium-sized. Sequence at one end of the junction differs from germline and may be a read error. The rearrangement links TRBV20-1 to TRBJ2-3, with D possibly called TRBD1 or TRBD2 (5 bases each). Germline CDR1 is DFQATT and CDR2 is SNEGSKA (reference sequence). CDR3 length: 17 amino acids. The CDR3 DNA reads TGCAGTGCTGGAGATTCCGGGACCCTCCTGACGCCAGATACGCAGTATTTT. Its translation is CSAGDSGTLLTPDTQYF.

This chain uses TRBV4-2 with TRBJ2-2, with no clear D. V dropped 4 bases and J dropped 4 bases, with 10 bases sitting between them. This CDR3 has 14 residues. Germline loops: CDR1 LGHNA, CDR2 YNFKEQ. The CDR3 spells CASSPTHSTGELFF. CDR3 in DNA: TGTGCCAGCAGCCCCACCCATAGCACCGGGGAGCTGTTTTTT.

This clonotype was recorded a few times. The J gene is TRBJ2-2, the V gene TRBV20-1; maybe TRBD1 (6 bases). V lost 1 base and J lost 0, with 9 bases in between. This CDR3 spans 15 amino acids. From germline, CDR1 is DFQATT and CDR2 SNEGSKA (reference sequence). CDR3: CSARAGAANTGELFF. Written as DNA, the CDR3 is TGCAGTGCTAGAGCAGGGGCTGCGAACACCGGGGAGCTGTTTTTT.

The rearrangement joins TRBV13 to TRBJ1-1; TRBD1 aligns across 8 bases. Germline assignment: CDR1 PRHDT and CDR2 FYEKMQ (reference sequence). V was pared by 5 bases and J by 8 bases, with 4 bases of the junction left unmatched. The CDR3 runs 12 residues. The CDR3 bases are TGTGCCAGCAGCCCAGACAGGGGAGAAGCTTTCTTT. The encoded protein is CASSPDRGEAFF.

Worth noting for this clonotype: A much larger clone lies one base from this, so it may be a read error. The chain recombines TRBV28 with TRBJ1-1; TRBD1 is a possible D gene (5 bases). CDR3 length: 11 residues. V dropped 6 bases and J dropped 13 bases, with 15 bases sitting between them. CDR1 MDHEN and CDR2 SYDVKM come from the germline V gene. The CDR3 nucleotides read TGTGCCAGCAGGGGACGCCCGGAGGTTTTCTTT. The encoded protein is CASRGRPEVFF.

By share, this clonotype ranks as medium-sized. The chain recombines TRBV27 with TRBJ1-2; no reliable D call. The CDR3 has 13 amino acids. Trimming took 6 bases from V and 1 from J, leaving 9 bases between them. Germline CDR1 MNHEY, CDR2 SMNVEV (reference sequence). The CDR3 nucleotides read TGTGCCAGCAGCATAGGTATTAACTATGGCTACACCTTC. Residues: CASSIGINYGYTF.

This clonotype is labeled medium-sized (0.01 to 0.1%). V usage is TRBV10-1 and J usage is TRBJ1-5; no reliable D call. There are 13 residues in the CDR3. The germline V and J ends were trimmed by 4 bases and 0 bases, with 4 bases remaining between them. CDR1 and CDR2 (germline): WNHNN, SYGVQD (reference sequence). CDR3 amino acids: CASSADSNQPQHF. The CDR3 coding sequence is TGCGCCAGCAGTGCTGATAGCAATCAGCCCCAGCATTTT.

By frequency in the sample, this clonotype is medium-sized. V usage is TRBV29-1 and J usage is TRBJ1-1; a possible D gene is TRBD1 (6 bases). Looked up from germline, CDR1 is SQVTM and CDR2 is ANQGSEA. The CDR3 runs to 15 residues. The CDR3 bases are TGCAGGTTCCCGGAACAGGGACCTTTGAACACTGAAGCTTTCTTT. Translation gives CRFPEQGPLNTEAFF.

In this sample, this clonotype turned up many times. V usage is TRBV5-1 and J usage is TRBJ2-3, with 11 bases fitting TRBD2. After removal of 5 bases from V and 1 base from J, the junction contained 9 bases not matched to a gene. The CDR3 is made up of 17 amino acids. Germline loops: CDR1 SGHRS, CDR2 YFSETQ. The CDR3 DNA sequence: TGCGCCAGCAGGCAGAGGATTAGCGGGAGGGGCACAGATACGCAGTATTTT. It encodes CASRQRISGRGTDTQYF.

By share of the sample, this clonotype is medium-sized. V usage is TRBV6-5 and J usage is TRBJ2-5; D gene unclear. V lost 0 bases, J lost 5 bases, and 13 bases lay in between. The V gene's germline CDR1 is MNHEY and CDR2 SVGAGI. This CDR3 has 15 residues. The CDR3 DNA follows: TGTGCCAGCAGTTACTCGAGGATGCCCTGGGAGACCCAGTACTTC. Its protein product is CASSYSRMPWETQYF.

This clonotype is deemed medium-sized. This chain links TRBV30 with TRBJ2-7, with 8 bases aligning to TRBD1. The CDR3 contains 12 residues. Per the germline V gene, CDR1 is GTSNPN and CDR2 is SVGIG (reference sequence). With V trimmed by 5 bases and J by 3 bases, 3 bases remained unmatched. CDR3 sequence: CAWGQGVYEQYF. The DNA for the CDR3 is TGTGCCTGGGGACAGGGCGTCTACGAGCAGTACTTC. Full variable domain (rest looked up from reference TRBV30 and TRBJ2-7): SQTIHQWPATLVQPVGSPLSLECTVEGTSNPNLYWYRQAAGRGLQLLFYSVGIGQISSEVPQNLSASRPQDRQFILSSKKLLLSDSGFYLCAWGQGVYEQYFGPGTRLTVT.

By frequency in the sample, this clonotype is medium-sized. CDR3 region: CASSLGLPRTDTQYF. CDR3 in DNA: TGTGCCAGCAGCCTGGGACTACCCCGCACAGATACGCAGTATTTT. J is TRBJ2-3 and V is TRBV7-2, with 7 bases that match TRBD2. CDR1 and CDR2 from the germline V gene are SGHTA and FQGNSA. J was trimmed by 1 base and V by 5 bases; bases with no gene match: 6. CDR3 length equals 15 residues.

This clonotype is deemed medium-sized (0.01 to 0.1%). The chain combines TRBV9 with TRBJ1-1, with D perhaps matching TRBD1 (5 bases). Germline V gene lookup returns CDR1 SGDLS and CDR2 YYNGEE. V lost 6 bases, J lost 4 bases, and 13 bases lay in between. The CDR3 extends over 13 amino acids. The CDR3 reads CASNRGGGTEAFF. The CDR3 nucleotides read TGTGCCAGCAACCGTGGGGGAGGCACTGAAGCTTTCTTT.